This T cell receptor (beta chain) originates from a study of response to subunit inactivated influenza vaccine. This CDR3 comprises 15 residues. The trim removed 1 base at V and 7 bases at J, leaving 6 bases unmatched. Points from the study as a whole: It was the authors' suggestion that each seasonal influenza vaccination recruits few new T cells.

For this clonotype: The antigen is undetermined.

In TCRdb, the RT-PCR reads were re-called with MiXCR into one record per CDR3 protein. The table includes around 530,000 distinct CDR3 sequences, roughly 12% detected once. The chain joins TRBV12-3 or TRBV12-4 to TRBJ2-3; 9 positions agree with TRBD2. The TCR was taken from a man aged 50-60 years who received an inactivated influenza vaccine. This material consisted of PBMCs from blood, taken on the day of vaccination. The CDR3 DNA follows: TGTGCCAGCAGTTTAGGCGGGGGGGCCTTCTATACGCAGTATTTT. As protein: CASSLGGGAFYTQYF.